Listed below are T cell receptor beta chains from one sample, sequenced in a study of cytotoxic CD8 clonotypes in ibrutinib-treated CLL. Repertoires were generated with immunoSEQ multiplex PCR, while TCRdb's copy carries only in-frame clones and drops some. Altogether more than 200,000 clones are present, more than 65% being singletons, with the ten largest covering about 6.4%. Here the sequenced sample was PBMCs, taken after 12 months of ibrutinib treatment. The receptors shown here come from a human donor with chronic lymphocytic leukemia. CDR3s include the opening cysteine and the closing phenylalanine or tryptophan.

v_gene,j_gene,CDR3aa
TRBV29-1,TRBJ2-7,CSADGESYEQYF
TRBV28,TRBJ1-1,CASSEGNTEAFF
TRBV19,TRBJ2-2,CASSSGRLNTGELFF
TRBV9,TRBJ2-3,CASSVQTGADTQYF
TRBV12-5,TRBJ2-5,CASGYRDAGTSGGQETQYF
TRBV19,TRBJ1-2,CASSSGQGLAPNYGYTF
TRBV30,TRBJ2-7,CAWSRGSEQYF
TRBV19,TRBJ1-1,CASTTGDTEAFF
TRBV21-1,TRBJ1-1,CAPSTFWNTEAFF
TRBV30,TRBJ2-6,CARLTGISGANVLTF
TRBV9,TRBJ2-7,CASSPRGWGGGEQYF
TRBV27,TRBJ2-1,CASSDHGTSGGAYNEQFF
TRBV25-1,TRBJ1-2,CASRETGINYGYTF
TRBV10-2,TRBJ2-7,CASSAVSSYEQYF
TRBV7-3,TRBJ2-1,CASSPLAGSYNEQFF
TRBV10-3,TRBJ2-1,CATRAEGYDNEQFF
TRBV5-6,.,CASSPRRNYEQYF
TRBV7-2,TRBJ2-5,CASSSRTGGFLETQYF
TRBV7-2,TRBJ2-1,CASSSRPRGNEQFF
TRBV4-2,TRBJ2-5,CASSQDRFKTQYF
TRBV5-1,TRBJ1-2,CASTPGEANYGYTF
TRBV2,TRBJ2-5,CASSESATDQETQYF
TRBV27,TRBJ2-7,CASSRRQGVYEQYF
TRBV30,TRBJ2-2,CAWSVRSWGSAGELFF
TRBV5-1,TRBJ1-3,CASSLAGSGNTIYF
TRBV7-5,TRBJ2-7,CARSLLALEHSYEQYF
TRBV4-3,TRBJ1-4,CASSQEQGSLWGANEKLFF
TRBV30,TRBJ2-2,CAWSGKPPTGELFF
TRBV28,TRBJ1-1,CASSFPSEAFF
TRBV6-5,TRBJ1-2,CASSSRGRNSNYGYTF
TRBV6-4,TRBJ1-3,CASRTGFYSGNTIYF
TRBV7-3,TRBJ1-3,CASSFGAGTGNTIYF
TRBV9,TRBJ2-5,CASSGGDRAETQYF
TRBV4-2,TRBJ1-1,CASSQELRGNTEAFF
TRBV6-1,TRBJ1-1,CASSAYPGEVKDTEAFF
TRBV18,TRBJ1-1,CASSPSGTPGNTEAFF
TRBV7-6,TRBJ1-5,CASSSSGYGSSNQPQHF
TRBV7-8,TRBJ2-5,CASSLPNQETQYF
TRBV9,TRBJ1-1,CASSPHYTEAFF
TRBV30,TRBJ1-2,CAWTPGTGTNGYTF
TRBV5-6,TRBJ2-4,CASSLAVTQPEDIQYF
TRBV6-1,TRBJ2-7,CASSEFGASYEQYF
TRBV6-5,TRBJ2-2,CATSREASPGELFF
TRBV7-2,TRBJ2-1,CGLGLAGDYEQFF
TRBV29-1,TRBJ2-1,CSTERGTYNEQFF
TRBV6-4,TRBJ1-2,CASSDGDSNYGYTF
TRBV5-1,TRBJ2-7,CASSSYTSRGEQYF
TRBV18,TRBJ2-3,CASSPSRGGDAQYF
TRBV6-5,TRBJ2-3,CASSFSGTSTDTQYF
TRBV11-2,TRBJ2-7,CASSLGPGRISYEQYF